This T cell receptor beta chain was retrieved from a study of T cell responses to AZD1222 COVID-19 vaccine. Turning to this clone: Its target is unknown.

Here immunoSEQ multiplex PCR was the method, and the copy in TCRdb shows in-frame clones only, minus some. The sample shows around 26,000 clones, 88% of them seen only once. Looked up from germline, CDR1 is SNHLY and CDR2 is FYNNEI. V lost 5 bases and J lost 2, with 10 bases in between. CDR3 length: 14 amino acids. Study conclusions and caveats: Baseline antibody screening turned up just a handful of seropositive AZD1222 recipients. Of spike-specific TCRs, nearly half reportedly target regions left unmutated in variants. Possibly, clonal diversity was underestimated; donors were largely white British and included more females.

The clonotype comes from an adult who received the AZD1222 COVID-19 vaccine. This sample comprised peripheral blood, obtained 28 days after the second AZD1222 dose. The J gene is TRBJ1-5, the V gene TRBV2; D is unresolved. This CDR3 is CASSRGGGNQPQHF. The CDR3 DNA is TGTGCCAGCAGTCGGGGAGGAGGCAATCAGCCCCAGCATTTT.